The 32 T cell receptor beta chains below all came from one sample that was sequenced in a study of T cell responses to AZD1222 COVID-19 vaccine. The method was immunoSEQ multiplex PCR; TCRdb's version includes in-frame clones alone and lacks a portion of them. The sample includes some 120,000 clones, around 83% seen only once; the top ten take about 27%. Here the sequenced sample was peripheral blood, taken 28 days after the second AZD1222 dose. The receptors here all came from an adult who received the AZD1222 COVID-19 vaccine.

The V call is TRBV29-1, the J call TRBJ1-1; D is ambiguous. The germline V gene encodes CDR1 SQVTM and CDR2 ANQGSEA. This CDR3 comprises 12 residues. The V and J ends lost 1 base and 6 bases respectively, with 9 bases between them. The CDR3 reads CSVEAAFAEAFF. DNA of the CDR3: TGCAGCGTTGAAGCGGCTTTCGCTGAAGCTTTCTTT.

The chain is built from TRBV7-9 and TRBJ1-2; D is unresolved. Trimming took 5 bases from V and 4 from J, leaving 14 bases between them. The CDR3 loop spans 14 amino acids. Germline values: CDR1 SEHNR, CDR2 FQNEAQ (reference sequence). Here the CDR3 reads CASSPPGEGYGYTF. The DNA for the CDR3 is TGTGCCAGCAGCCCCCCCGGGGAAGGCTATGGCTACACCTTC.

The rearrangement joins TRBV24-1 to TRBJ2-5; TRBD2 agrees at 8 bases. The trim removed 0 bases at V and 5 bases at J, leaving 7 bases unmatched. From germline, CDR1 is KGHDR and CDR2 SFDVKD. This CDR3 comprises 16 residues. The CDR3 protein is CATSDLGPGGAETQYF. For the CDR3, the DNA is TGTGCCACCAGTGATTTGGGGCCCGGGGGGGCGGAGACCCAGTACTTC.

V gene TRBV5-1 combines with J gene TRBJ1-6, with unresolved D. From germline, CDR1 is SGHRS and CDR2 YFSETQ. The germline V and J ends were trimmed by 6 bases and 5 bases, with 15 bases remaining between them. The CDR3 extends over 15 amino acids. In nucleotides, the CDR3 is TGCGCCAGCACCTACAACGTAAGGGATAATTCACCCCTCCACTTT. Translating it yields CASTYNVRDNSPLHF. Full variable domain (rest looked up from reference TRBV5-1 and TRBJ1-6): KAGVTQTPRYLIKTRGQQVTLSCSPISGHRSVSWYQQTPGQGLQFLFEYFSETQRNKGNFPGRFSGRQFSNSRSEMNVSTLELGDSALYLCASTYNVRDNSPLHFGNGTRLTVT.

J is TRBJ2-1 and V is TRBV27, with 7 bases that match TRBD1. The CDR3 loop spans 17 amino acids. Trimming cost V 2 bases and J 0 bases; bases outside gene matches: 7. Germline CDR1 and CDR2: MNHEY and SMNVEV (reference sequence). The CDR3, as DNA: TGTGCCAGCAGTTTACCCCATGGACAGGTCTCCTACAATGAGCAGTTCTTC. Amino acid sequence: CASSLPHGQVSYNEQFF.

The V and J genes are TRBV11-3 and TRBJ2-2; D is unresolved. V was clipped by 2 bases and J by 7 bases, with 2 bases between them. The CDR3 has 11 amino acids. The germline gives CDR1 SGHNT, CDR2 YENEEA. The CDR3, as DNA: TGTGCCAGCAGCTTAAACGGGGAGCTGTTTTTT. Protein product: CASSLNGELFF.

CDR3 region: CSVALGRDSPLHF. The CDR3 DNA follows: TGCAGCGTTGCCCTCGGGAGGGATTCACCCCTCCACTTT. The chain is built from TRBV29-1 and TRBJ1-6, with D unresolved. Trimming left V 4 bases short and J 8 bases short, with 12 bases between. This CDR3 is 13 amino acids long. Germline CDR1 SQVTM, CDR2 ANQGSEA. The complete variable domain, with remaining parts taken from reference TRBV29-1 and TRBJ1-6, reads SAVISQKPSRDICQRGTSLTIQCQVDSQVTMMFWYRQQPGQSLTLIATANQGSEATYESGFVIDKFPISRPNLTFSTLTVSNMSPEDSSIYLCSVALGRDSPLHFGNGTRLTVT.

The chain employs TRBV7-2 and TRBJ2-4, with no clear D. Germline-derived CDR1 and CDR2 are SGHTA and FQGNSA. Trimming took off 5 bases at V and 5 bases at J, with 4 bases between the two ends. The CDR3 spans 11 residues. The CDR3 spells CASSRQNIQYF. Written as DNA, the CDR3 is TGTGCCAGCAGCCGTCAAAACATTCAGTACTTC.

This sequence joins TRBV19 and TRBJ1-1; 7 bases are a match to TRBD1. The J segment lost 5 bases and the V segment lost 6 bases, leaving 9 bases of the junction unmatched. The CDR3 length is 14 residues. Germline CDR1 and CDR2: LNHDA and SQIVND (reference sequence). CDR3 nucleotides: TGTGCCAGTAGCCCGACAGGGCAGTGGACTGAAGCTTTCTTT. This translates into CASSPTGQWTEAFF.

The V and J genes are TRBV11-2 and TRBJ2-7; D remains ambiguous. This CDR3 has 12 amino acids. The V gene lost 1 base and the J gene lost 4 bases, with 5 bases spanning the gap. From germline, CDR1 is SGHAT and CDR2 FQNNGV. The CDR3 DNA reads as TGTGCCAGCAGCTTAGTGGGGTACGAGCAGTACTTC. This translates into CASSLVGYEQYF. Looking up the rest from reference TRBV11-2 and TRBJ2-7 gives the full variable domain: EAGVAQSPRYKIIEKRQSVAFWCNPISGHATLYWYQQILGQGPKLLIQFQNNGVVDDSQLPKDRFSAERLKGVDSTLKIQPAKLEDSAVYLCASSLVGYEQYFGPGTRLTVT.

The chain is built from TRBV7-3 and TRBJ1-6, with unresolved D. Germline V gives CDR1 SGHTA, CDR2 FQGTGA. Trimming took off 6 bases at V and 7 bases at J, with 10 bases between the two ends. This CDR3 has 13 residues. The CDR3: CASRLTGNSPLHF. The CDR3 coding sequence is TGTGCCAGCAGATTGACGGGAAATTCACCCCTCCACTTT.

The DNA for the CDR3 is TGTGCCACCAGCAGAGATCCGGCGGGGGGGTATGAGCAGTACTTC. It is translated as CATSRDPAGGYEQYF. This chain joins TRBV15 and TRBJ2-7; 9 nucleotides agree with TRBD2. The CDR3 length is 15 residues. Germline lookup yields CDR1 LNHNV and CDR2 YYDKDF (reference sequence). The trim removed 0 bases at V and 7 bases at J, leaving 7 bases unmatched.

This chain links TRBV18 with TRBJ2-7; 7 bases map to TRBD1. The germline V gene has CDR1 KGHSH and CDR2 LQKENI. V trimming: 2 bases; J trimming: 5 bases; junction bases outside the gene matches: 9. This CDR3 region has 15 residues. CDR3 bases: TGTGCCAGCTCACCAACCATGCTAGGGGGCCACGAGCAGTACTTC. The encoded protein is CASSPTMLGGHEQYF.

V and J are TRBV5-4 and TRBJ1-6; tentative D call: TRBD1 (5 bases). Germline values: CDR1 SGHNT, CDR2 YYREEE (reference sequence). V was pared by 0 bases and J by 7 bases, with 5 bases between. The CDR3 runs to 13 residues. In DNA, the CDR3 is TGTGCCAGCAGCTTGGGGACAAATTCACCCCTCCACTTT. Its translation: CASSLGTNSPLHF. Complete variable domain (other parts from reference TRBV5-4 and TRBJ1-6): ETGVTQSPTHLIKTRGQQVTLRCSSQSGHNTVSWYQQALGQGPQFIFQYYREEENGRGNFPPRFSGLQFPNYSSELNVNALELDDSALYLCASSLGTNSPLHFGNGTRLTVT.

A single count supports this clone. The chain uses TRBV5-1 and TRBJ2-3; TRBD1 is a possible D gene (5 bases). Trimming removed 2 bases from V and 3 bases from J, with 13 bases in between. The germline gives CDR1 SGHRS, CDR2 YFSETQ. The CDR3 length is 15 residues. The CDR3 spells CASSLGQGETDTQYF. As DNA, the CDR3 is TGCGCCAGCAGCTTAGGGCAGGGTGAAACAGATACGCAGTATTTT. Based on the CDR3 plus reference TRBV5-1 and TRBJ2-3, the full variable domain is KAGVTQTPRYLIKTRGQQVTLSCSPISGHRSVSWYQQTPGQGLQFLFEYFSETQRNKGNFPGRFSGRQFSNSRSEMNVSTLELGDSALYLCASSLGQGETDTQYFGPGTRLTVL.

The genes are TRBV27 and TRBJ1-6; D is unresolved. This CDR3 comprises 18 residues. CDR1 is MNHEY, CDR2 SMNVEV, per germline (reference sequence). V gave up 3 bases and J gave up 2 bases, with 17 bases separating them. CDR3 DNA: TGTGCCAGCAGTTTCCGGCAGACCCTCGGGGCCTATAATTCACCCCTCCACTTT. Its protein product is CASSFRQTLGAYNSPLHF.

The CDR3 DNA sequence: TGTGCCAGCAGTTCGGCAGGGGGCCCCCAAGAGACCCAGTACTTC. As protein: CASSSAGGPQETQYF. V usage is TRBV27 and J usage is TRBJ2-5; 8 positions match TRBD1. This CDR3 region has 15 residues. Germline V gives CDR1 MNHEY, CDR2 SMNVEV (reference sequence). The V and J ends lost 4 bases and 1 base, in that order; junction bases with no gene match: 5.

The rearrangement links TRBV7-9 to TRBJ2-7; perhaps TRBD1 as D (7 bases). CDR1 and CDR2 from the germline V gene are SEHNR and FQNEAQ (reference sequence). The CDR3 has 14 residues. Trimming stripped 5 bases from V and 5 bases from J, with 16 bases between. The CDR3 coding sequence is TGTGCCAGCAGCAAGCTACAGGGGAGGCACGAGCAGTACTTC. It is translated as CASSKLQGRHEQYF. Drawing the rest from reference TRBV7-9 and TRBJ2-7, the complete variable domain is DTGVSQNPRHKITKRGQNVTFRCDPISEHNRLYWYRQTLGQGPEFLTYFQNEAQLEKSRLLSDRFSAERPKGSFSTLEIQRTEQGDSAMYLCASSKLQGRHEQYFGPGTRLTVT.

This chain links TRBV15 with TRBJ2-1; D tentatively fits TRBD1 or TRBD2 (5 bases each). Trimming pared 0 bases from V and 13 bases from J, leaving 13 bases between. Germline V gene lookup returns CDR1 LNHNV and CDR2 YYDKDF (reference sequence). The length of the CDR3 is 13 residues. CDR3 bases: TGTGCCACCAGCAGAGATTCCGGGGCCCAACAGTTCTTC. Translated: CATSRDSGAQQFF.

The chain couples TRBV28 to TRBJ2-7; no clear D gene. This CDR3 spans 16 amino acids. The germline V gene encodes CDR1 MDHEN and CDR2 SYDVKM. V shed 3 bases and J shed 0 bases, with 15 bases lying between them. DNA for the CDR3: TGTGCCAGCAGTTTTTTTCCCCCGCAGAACTCCTACGAGCAGTACTTC. It yields the protein CASSFFPPQNSYEQYF.

The chain uses TRBV28 and TRBJ1-2; 7 nucleotides agree with TRBD1. This CDR3 spans 12 amino acids. V was pared by 8 bases and J by 7 bases, with 7 bases of the junction left unmatched. The germline gives CDR1 MDHEN, CDR2 SYDVKM. The CDR3 spells CASGTGAAGYTF. In nucleotides, the CDR3 is TGTGCCAGCGGAACAGGGGCGGCTGGCTACACCTTC.

The J gene is TRBJ1-5, the V gene TRBV28; no clear D. Germline V gene data show CDR1 as MDHEN and CDR2 as SYDVKM. The CDR3 spans 14 residues. V lost 2 bases and J 1 base, leaving 6 bases between the germline ends. CDR3 DNA sequence: TGTGCCAGCAGTTTACCTTTAAGCAATCAGCCCCAGCATTTT. Amino acids: CASSLPLSNQPQHF.

The chain carries TRBV7-8 and TRBJ2-3; no clear D gene. The CDR3 length is 16 residues. The germline gives CDR1 SGHVS, CDR2 FQNEAQ. The V and J ends lost 2 bases and 2 bases respectively, with 14 bases between them. In nucleotides, the CDR3 is TGTGCCAGCAGCTTATATCGGGCAGCAGCCACAGATACGCAGTATTTT. It encodes CASSLYRAAATDTQYF.

The chain combines TRBV6-2 or TRBV6-3 with TRBJ1-1; no reliable D call. Germline CDR1 is MNHEY and CDR2 is SVGEGT. The CDR3 runs 13 residues. Trimming stripped 5 bases from V and 3 bases from J, with 10 bases between. DNA for the CDR3: TGTGCCAGCAGTCACTACCCTGACACTGAAGCTTTCTTT. Translating it yields CASSHYPDTEAFF.

The chain is built from TRBV3-1 (or the pseudogene TRBV3-2) and TRBJ1-3; 7 nucleotides line up with TRBD1. V lost 5 bases and J lost 2; bases outside the gene matches: 6. From germline, CDR1 is LGHDT and CDR2 YNNKEL (reference sequence). This CDR3 spans 15 amino acids. CDR3 sequence reads: CASSRGTVPGNTIYF. The CDR3, as DNA: TGTGCCAGCAGCAGAGGGACAGTCCCTGGAAACACCATATATTTT.

The genes are TRBV9 and TRBJ2-5; 11 bases align to TRBD1. Losses at the gene ends were 3 bases for V and 2 bases for J; bases not matched to a gene: 9. From germline, CDR1 is SGDLS and CDR2 YYNGEE. The CDR3 runs 17 residues. The CDR3 is CASSEAPGTGGQETQYF. CDR3 nucleotides: TGTGCCAGCAGCGAGGCCCCTGGGACAGGGGGGCAAGAGACCCAGTACTTC.

The chain joins TRBV2 to TRBJ2-3, with TRBD2 as a possible D gene (6 bases). Trimming removed 1 base from V and 6 bases from J, with 14 bases in between. The CDR3 sequence is 15 residues long. Per germline, CDR1 SNHLY and CDR2 FYNNEI. CDR3 sequence reads: CASSEGWEVGDTQYF. The CDR3 DNA reads TGTGCCAGCAGTGAAGGGTGGGAGGTCGGGGATACGCAGTATTTT.

This rearrangement joins TRBV10-2 to TRBJ2-1; TRBD2 aligns across 7 bases. The J segment lost 0 bases and the V segment lost 5 bases, leaving 4 bases of the junction unmatched. Germline CDR1 WSHSY, CDR2 SAAADI. The CDR3 runs to 15 residues. The CDR3 sequence: CASSLAASSYNEQFF. Written as DNA, the CDR3 is TGCGCCAGCAGTCTAGCGGCCAGCTCCTACAATGAGCAGTTCTTC.

The chain links TRBV19 to TRBJ1-1; 10 bases match TRBD1. This CDR3 region has 14 residues. V lost 8 bases and J lost 1; bases outside the gene matches: 4. CDR1 and CDR2 from the germline V gene are LNHDA and SQIVND (reference sequence). The CDR3 protein is CASLRDRGNTEAFF. The DNA of the CDR3 is TGTGCCAGTCTCCGGGACAGGGGGAACACTGAAGCTTTCTTT.

The V gene is TRBV11-3, the J gene TRBJ2-3; 7 bases agree with TRBD2. The CDR3 spans 13 residues. The V gene end was trimmed by 3 bases and the J gene end by 11 bases; junction bases not matched to a gene: 8. Germline loops: CDR1 SGHNT, CDR2 YENEEA. CDR3 nucleotide sequence: TGTGCCAGCAGCTTTGCCGGGACTAACCTGCAGTATTTT. It encodes CASSFAGTNLQYF.

The V and J genes are TRBV6-2 or TRBV6-3 and TRBJ1-6, with 7 bases identical to TRBD1. This CDR3 spans 17 amino acids. Germline CDR1 reads MNHEY; CDR2 reads SVGEGT. V lost 5 bases and J lost 5; bases outside the gene matches: 12. The CDR3 loop is CASSHLPGQRNNSPLHF. The CDR3 DNA reads as TGTGCCAGCAGTCATCTTCCGGGACAGAGGAATAATTCACCCCTCCACTTT.

J is TRBJ1-2 and V is TRBV4-1, with TRBD1 identical over 7 bases. Germline CDR1 is MGHRA and CDR2 is YSYEKL. V trimming: 3 bases; J trimming: 1 base; junction bases outside the gene matches: 5. CDR3 length equals 15 residues. The CDR3 DNA reads as TGCGCCAGCAGCCACCAGACAGGGAGTAACTATGGCTACACCTTC. It specifies CASSHQTGSNYGYTF.